These 25 T cell receptor beta chains share one sample of origin, sequenced in a study of cytotoxic CD8 clonotypes in ibrutinib-treated CLL. Generated by immunoSEQ multiplex PCR, the TCRdb table keeps only in-frame clones and is missing some. Of tens of thousands of clones in the sample, roughly 85% were seen once. Here the sequenced sample was PBMCs, taken after 24 months of ibrutinib treatment. These receptors came from a human donor with chronic lymphocytic leukemia.

This clone was found once. This chain joins TRBV5-6 and TRBJ1-1; D not resolved. The CDR3 sequence is 15 residues long. Trimming left V 4 bases short and J 2 bases short, with 15 bases between. The germline gives CDR1 SGHDT, CDR2 YYEEEE. CDR3 sequence (DNA): TGTGCCAGCAGCGCGGGAATTTTTGTTAACACTGAAGCTTTCTTT. Translation: CASSAGIFVNTEAFF.

The rearrangement joins TRBV6-9 to TRBJ1-5; D possibly corresponds to TRBD1 (5 bases). CDR1 is MNHGY, CDR2 SVAAGI, per germline. There are 13 residues in the CDR3. V gave up 6 bases and J gave up 7 bases, with 13 bases separating them. The CDR3 reads CASSYRPQQPQHF. The DNA for the CDR3 is TGTGCCAGCAGCTACAGGCCCCAGCAGCCCCAGCATTTT.

This chain joins TRBV19 and TRBJ2-1, with 8 bases aligning to TRBD2. The V segment lost 5 bases and the J segment 6 bases; nucleotides outside the gene matches: 3. CDR1 is LNHDA and CDR2 is SQIVND in the germline V gene (reference sequence). The CDR3 runs 13 residues. CDR3 residues: CASSGLAINEQFF. In nucleotides, the CDR3 is TGTGCCAGTAGTGGACTAGCCATCAATGAGCAGTTCTTC.

V usage is TRBV19 and J usage is TRBJ1-1; D gene ambiguous. V was shortened by 6 bases and J by 2 bases, with 10 bases between the two germline ends. The CDR3 is made up of 13 amino acids. Germline loops: CDR1 LNHDA, CDR2 SQIVND (reference sequence). This CDR3 is CASRKRQNTEAFF. For the CDR3, the DNA is TGTGCCAGTAGAAAAAGACAAAACACTGAAGCTTTCTTT.

V is TRBV27 and J is TRBJ2-7; 8 nucleotides agree with TRBD2. The germline CDR1 and CDR2 sequences are MNHEY and SMNVEV (reference sequence). The CDR3 sequence is 14 residues long. The V segment lost 5 bases and the J segment 6 bases; nucleotides outside the gene matches: 9. The DNA for the CDR3 is TGTGCCAGCAGTACCTACGGGAGGGCTGTCGAGCAGTACTTC. It translates to CASSTYGRAVEQYF.

This clone has a handful of counts. The rearrangement uses TRBV6-4 and TRBJ1-2; D unclear. V was shortened by 6 bases and J by 7 bases, with 18 bases between the two germline ends. This CDR3 comprises 14 residues. From germline, CDR1 is MRHNA and CDR2 SNTAGT. The CDR3 loop reads CASRPDGDLGGYTF. The CDR3 nucleotides read TGTGCCAGCAGACCCGACGGTGACTTAGGTGGCTACACCTTC.

V is TRBV5-1 and J is TRBJ2-5; D is undetermined. V was shortened by 0 bases and J by 1 base, with 10 bases between the two germline ends. The CDR3 runs 15 residues. CDR1 is SGHRS, CDR2 YFSETQ, per germline. Here the CDR3 reads CASSLEAGVQETQYF. Written as DNA, the CDR3 is TGCGCCAGCAGCTTGGAGGCAGGAGTCCAAGAGACCCAGTACTTC.

The chain is built from TRBV7-6 and TRBJ1-1; 8 bases are a match to TRBD1. With V trimmed by 1 base and J by 1 base, 2 bases remained unmatched. The CDR3 extends over 15 amino acids. In germline, CDR1 is SGHVS, CDR2 FNYEAQ. CDR3 nucleotides: TGTGCCAGCAGCTTAGTTGGGACAGGGAACACTGAAGCTTTCTTT. Translating gives CASSLVGTGNTEAFF.

The chain uses TRBV6-5 and TRBJ2-7, with D tentatively TRBD1 (6 bases). The germline V gene has CDR1 MNHEY and CDR2 SVGAGI. The CDR3 has 15 residues. V was clipped by 2 bases and J by 3 bases, with 14 bases between them. The CDR3 DNA reads as TGTGCCAGCAGTTACCCCGCAGGGGCGGACTACGAGCAGTACTTC. It specifies CASSYPAGADYEQYF.

This clone has just one count. The V gene is TRBV19, the J gene TRBJ1-2; D possibly corresponds to TRBD1 (6 bases). CDR1 is LNHDA, CDR2 SQIVND, per germline (reference sequence). The CDR3 contains 16 residues. V lost 0 bases and J 2 bases, leaving 13 bases between the germline ends. CDR3 amino acids: CASSIDLRGTNYGYTF. CDR3 nucleotide sequence: TGTGCCAGTAGTATAGATCTGAGGGGGACCAACTATGGCTACACCTTC.

In this sample, this clone turned up once. The V call is TRBV7-8, the J call TRBJ1-5; no clear D gene. V lost 3 bases and J 4 bases, leaving 13 bases between the germline ends. This CDR3 region has 15 residues. Germline V gives CDR1 SGHVS, CDR2 FQNEAQ. The CDR3 bases are TGTGCCAGCAGCTTCGCCCAAGGGCCAAATCAGCCCCAGCATTTT. This translates into CASSFAQGPNQPQHF.

CDR3 sequence (DNA): TGTGCCACCAGCAGTACAGCGGGAGCGTCCAATGAGCAGTTCTTC. Translated, it gives CATSSTAGASNEQFF. This chain uses TRBV15 with TRBJ2-1; 8 bases are shared with TRBD2. The CDR3 sequence is 15 residues long. CDR1 is LNHNV, CDR2 YYDKDF, per germline (reference sequence). V trimming: 3 bases; J trimming: 6 bases; junction bases outside the gene matches: 7.

This sequence joins TRBV9 and TRBJ2-3, with 10 bases fitting TRBD2. The length of the CDR3 is 16 residues. V was pared by 0 bases and J by 2 bases, with 3 bases of the junction left unmatched. CDR1 and CDR2 from the germline V gene are SGDLS and YYNGEE. CDR3 nucleotide sequence: TGTGCCAGCAGCGTAGAGCTAGCGGGGGCCACAGATACGCAGTATTTT. Translated: CASSVELAGATDTQYF.

The rearrangement joins TRBV6-1 to TRBJ1-5, with D unclear. The CDR3 runs to 17 residues. Germline loops: CDR1 MNHNS, CDR2 SASEGT. Trimming shortened V by 2 bases and J by 0 bases, and 14 bases separated the two germline ends. The CDR3 spells CASSELAGSLSNQPQHF. CDR3 bases: TGTGCCAGCAGTGAATTGGCCGGGTCTCTTAGCAATCAGCCCCAGCATTTT.

The V call is TRBV5-4, the J call TRBJ2-7; possible D gene TRBD2, 5 bases. Trimming removed 0 bases from V and 1 base from J, with 11 bases in between. Germline V gene sequence: CDR1 SGHNT, CDR2 YYREEE (reference sequence). The CDR3 is 15 residues long. The chain's CDR3 is CASSLGTLTSYEQYF. As DNA, the CDR3 is TGTGCCAGCAGCTTGGGGACTCTAACATCCTACGAGCAGTACTTC.

The rearrangement uses TRBV6-5 and TRBJ1-1; D gene unclear. The CDR3 runs 14 residues. Germline CDR1 MNHEY, CDR2 SVGAGI. Trimming took 5 bases from V and 1 from J, leaving 11 bases between them. The CDR3 spells CASSLDGRNTEAFF. CDR3 nucleotides: TGTGCCAGCAGTCTCGATGGCAGGAACACTGAAGCTTTCTTT.

This chain joins TRBV30 and TRBJ1-6; maybe TRBD1 (5 bases). The CDR3 has 10 residues. Germline V lookup: CDR1 GTSNPN, CDR2 SVGIG (reference sequence). Trimming pared 5 bases from V and 14 bases from J, leaving 10 bases between. Here the CDR3 reads CAWSKGTLHF. CDR3 coding DNA: TGTGCCTGGTCAAAGGGGACCCTCCACTTT.

This chain uses TRBV30 with TRBJ2-1, with 9 bases identical to TRBD2. CDR1 and CDR2 (germline): GTSNPN, SVGIG (reference sequence). With V trimmed by 0 bases and J by 9 bases, 12 bases remained unmatched. The CDR3 is made up of 16 amino acids. The CDR3 DNA reads TGTGCCTGGAGTGTAGAGGCTAGCGGGGTAAGGGGTGAGCAGTTCTTC. Protein sequence: CAWSVEASGVRGEQFF. Using reference TRBV30 and TRBJ2-1 for the parts outside the CDR3, the full variable domain is SQTIHQWPATLVQPVGSPLSLECTVEGTSNPNLYWYRQAAGRGLQLLFYSVGIGQISSEVPQNLSASRPQDRQFILSSKKLLLSDSGFYLCAWSVEASGVRGEQFFGPGTRLTVL.

The rearrangement joins TRBV5-1 to TRBJ2-1, with unresolved D. This CDR3 has 11 amino acids. Trimming removed 3 bases from V and 9 bases from J, with 7 bases in between. Per germline, CDR1 SGHRS and CDR2 YFSETQ. CDR3 region: CASSSEIEQFF. CDR3 DNA: TGCGCCAGCAGCTCCGAGATTGAGCAGTTCTTC.

DNA of the CDR3: TGTGCCAGCAGCTTAGGACAGGGGCCACCCTACGAGCAGTACTTC. It translates to CASSLGQGPPYEQYF. This rearrangement joins TRBV7-2 to TRBJ2-7; TRBD1 matches at 8 bases. Germline CDR1 reads SGHTA; CDR2 reads FQGNSA. This CDR3 comprises 15 residues. Trimming cost V 1 base and J 2 bases; bases outside gene matches: 4.

The chain couples TRBV27 to TRBJ2-1; TRBD2 aligns across 10 bases. V trimming: 5 bases; J trimming: 4 bases; junction bases outside the gene matches: 5. The CDR3 contains 15 residues. Germline V gene lookup returns CDR1 MNHEY and CDR2 SMNVEV (reference sequence). The CDR3 loop is CASSQRLAGYNEQFF. CDR3 sequence (DNA): TGTGCCAGCAGTCAGCGACTAGCGGGTTACAATGAGCAGTTCTTC.

This chain links TRBV6-5 with TRBJ2-7; the D is unclear. Trimming cost V 0 bases and J 3 bases, with 12 bases left between them. Germline V gene data show CDR1 as MNHEY and CDR2 as SVGAGI. The CDR3 runs 15 residues. The CDR3 sequence is CASSYSSGLGYEQYF. As DNA, the CDR3 is TGTGCCAGCAGTTACTCGTCCGGGTTAGGCTACGAGCAGTACTTC.

This rearrangement joins TRBV7-8 to TRBJ2-1; D tentatively fits TRBD1 or TRBD2 (9 bases each). V lost 4 bases and J lost 5, with 18 bases in between. This CDR3 comprises 16 residues. Germline V gene data show CDR1 as SGHVS and CDR2 as FQNEAQ. The CDR3 here is CASSYRGREGDNEQFF. The DNA for the CDR3 is TGTGCCAGCAGCTACAGGGGGCGGGAGGGCGACAATGAGCAGTTCTTC.

The CDR3 is CASSAGTSGTYEQYF. The DNA of the CDR3 is TGTGCCAGCAGCGCCGGGACTAGCGGGACCTACGAGCAGTACTTC. J is TRBJ2-7 and V is TRBV11-2; 13 bases are shared with TRBD2. The CDR3 consists of 15 residues. Germline V gene sequence: CDR1 SGHAT, CDR2 FQNNGV. The ends lost 5 bases at V and 2 bases at J; junction bases unmatched: 3.

This clone came up a few times. The J gene is TRBJ2-6, the V gene TRBV15, with a tentative D call TRBD2 (5 bases). There are 14 residues in the CDR3. The germline V gene has CDR1 LNHNV and CDR2 YYDKDF (reference sequence). Trimming pared 8 bases from V and 0 bases from J, leaving 8 bases between. In DNA, the CDR3 is TGTGCCACCTCCGAGGGCTCTGGGGCCAACGTCCTGACTTTC. It translates to CATSEGSGANVLTF. Variable domain in full (rest from reference TRBV15 and TRBJ2-6): DAMVIQNPRYQVTQFGKPVTLSCSQTLNHNVMYWYQQKSSQAPKLLFHYYDKDFNNEADTPDNFQSRRPNTSFCFLDIRSPGLGDTAMYLCATSEGSGANVLTFGAGSRLTVL.